The 14 T cell receptor beta chains listed next were all sequenced from one sample in a study of T-cell reconstitution after alpha-beta-depleted transplantation in children. The authors prepared the TCRbeta library with unique molecular identifiers. From the PCR reads, TCRdb called clonotypes with MiXCR, one entry per CDR3 protein. The repertoire holds around 96,000 distinct CDR3 sequences, less than 15% seen once, with more than 11% in the top ten. The sample in question was PBMCs from the stem cell graft donor, obtained from the stem cell graft. The receptors here all came from a human donor who donated a stem cell graft to a child with inherited bone marrow failure.

This clonotype was counted at least ten times. V is TRBV13 and J is TRBJ2-4; D is unclear. Germline V gene data show CDR1 as PRHDT and CDR2 as FYEKMQ (reference sequence). This CDR3 comprises 15 residues. V gave up 3 bases and J gave up 0 bases, with 9 bases separating them. The CDR3, as DNA: TGTGCCAGCAGCTTGGGTAGTTTAGCCAAAAACATTCAGTACTTC. This translates into CASSLGSLAKNIQYF.

At least ten counts were recorded for this clonotype. The chain joins TRBV29-1 to TRBJ2-2; 8 bases are shared with TRBD2. Germline V gene data show CDR1 as SQVTM and CDR2 as ANQGSEA. The CDR3 covers 15 residues. The V segment lost 3 bases and the J segment 5 bases; nucleotides outside the gene matches: 8. The chain's CDR3 is CSVDSVAGGTGELFF. CDR3 nucleotide sequence: TGCAGCGTTGACTCCGTGGCGGGAGGTACCGGGGAGCTGTTTTTT.

About this clonotype: A junction end diverges from the germline sequence, so it may reflect a read error. V is TRBV20-1 and J is TRBJ2-2, with TRBD2 matching 13 bases. Germline V lookup: CDR1 DFQATT, CDR2 SNEGSKA (reference sequence). The CDR3 contains 17 residues. In DNA form, the CDR3 reads TGCTGTGCTAGAGGACTAGCGGGGGCGCAGAACACCGGGGAGCTGTTTTTT. As protein: CCARGLAGAQNTGELFF.

This chain links TRBV20-1 with TRBJ2-3; D is uncertain. V was trimmed by 3 bases and J by 2 bases, leaving 12 bases between them. The CDR3 has 14 amino acids. Germline values: CDR1 DFQATT, CDR2 SNEGSKA (reference sequence). CDR3 bases: TGCAGTGCTAGGGTGTCTGACATCACAGATACGCAGTATTTT. It specifies CSARVSDITDTQYF.

This clonotype occurred many times. The rearrangement links TRBV10-3 to TRBJ2-2, with 11 bases identical to TRBD1. Germline CDR1 and CDR2: ENHRY and SYGVKD. The V segment lost 4 bases and the J segment 5 bases; nucleotides outside the gene matches: 9. The CDR3 contains 17 residues. DNA of the CDR3: TGTGCCATCAGTGGGACAGGGGGCGCATCAGAAACCGGGGAGCTGTTTTTT. It yields the protein CAISGTGGASETGELFF.

This clonotype has ten or more counts. One end of the junction does not line up with germline, which may come from a read error. This chain uses TRBV12-3 or TRBV12-4 with TRBJ1-2; D is undetermined. The CDR3 is 13 amino acids. The CDR3 region is CASSLRPDYGYTF. The CDR3 DNA reads as TGTGCCAGCAGTTTACGGCCTGACTACGGCTACACCTTC.

In its sample, this clonotype was seen many times. The CDR3 bases are TGTGCCATCAGTGAGCGGGACAGGCGATATGGCTACACCTTC. Encoded protein: CAISERDRRYGYTF. This chain connects TRBV10-3 to TRBJ1-2, with 8 bases matching TRBD1. With V trimmed by 2 bases and J by 5 bases, 4 bases remained unmatched. This CDR3 has 14 residues. Germline V lookup: CDR1 ENHRY, CDR2 SYGVKD.

V gene TRBV29-1 combines with J gene TRBJ1-4; 8 bases match TRBD1. The germline CDR1 and CDR2 sequences are SQVTM and ANQGSEA. J gave up 3 bases and V 7 bases, and 4 bases lay outside the gene matches. CDR3 length: 13 residues. The CDR3: CSGGQAPNEKLFF. The DNA of the CDR3 is TGCAGCGGGGGACAGGCGCCTAATGAAAAACTGTTTTTT.

This clonotype showed up many times. This chain joins TRBV12-3 or TRBV12-4 and TRBJ2-4; D call uncertain. V lost 7 bases and J 9 bases, leaving 19 bases between the germline ends. The CDR3 extends over 14 amino acids. CDR3 loop: CASTTPGVAGIQYF. CDR3 DNA sequence: TGTGCCAGCACCACCCCTGGTGTGGCCGGCATTCAGTACTTC.

The gene calls are TRBV15 and TRBJ2-5, with a weak D call TRBD2 (7 bases). Trimming shortened V by 3 bases and J by 5 bases, and 13 bases separated the two germline ends. The germline gives CDR1 LNHNV, CDR2 YYDKDF (reference sequence). This CDR3 has 14 residues. This chain's CDR3 is CATSRGGGLETQYF. In nucleotides, the CDR3 is TGTGCCACCAGCAGGGGGGGGGGGCTTGAGACCCAGTACTTC.

This clonotype was seen at least ten times. An end of the junction does not agree with germline; a read error may underlie this. This CDR3 reads CSVRRTSNADTQYF. Written as DNA, the CDR3 is TGCAGTGTTAGACGGACTAGTAATGCAGATACGCAGTATTTT. The rearrangement links TRBV20-1 to TRBJ2-3, with 7 bases identical to TRBD2. In germline, CDR1 is DFQATT, CDR2 SNEGSKA (reference sequence). This CDR3 is built from 14 residues.

Many counts were recorded for this clonotype. The chain is built from TRBV20-1 and TRBJ1-2; D is ambiguous. The germline V gene encodes CDR1 DFQATT and CDR2 SNEGSKA (reference sequence). The CDR3 loop spans 14 amino acids. V was shortened by 0 bases and J by 7 bases, with 15 bases between the two germline ends. CDR3 amino acids: CSARDPWEDVGYTF. The CDR3 DNA reads TGCAGTGCTAGAGATCCATGGGAGGATGTTGGCTACACCTTC.

In its sample, this clonotype was seen many times. This rearrangement joins TRBV4-3 to TRBJ1-3; D unclear. Germline V CDR1 and CDR2: LGHNA, YSLEER. V lost 0 bases and J lost 1, with 7 bases in between. There are 15 residues in the CDR3. The CDR3 sequence is CASSQDGVSGNTIYF. CDR3 sequence (DNA): TGCGCCAGCAGCCAAGATGGAGTATCTGGAAACACCATATATTTT.

This clonotype was seen ten or more times. The V and J genes are TRBV7-9 and TRBJ1-4, with a possible D match to TRBD1 (5 bases). This CDR3 comprises 14 residues. Germline CDR1 reads SEHNR; CDR2 reads FQNEAQ (reference sequence). The germline V and J ends were trimmed by 5 bases and 7 bases, with 14 bases remaining between them. The CDR3 DNA reads as TGTGCCAGCAGCGTCCGAGGGGATGGTGAAAAACTGTTTTTT. Translated, it gives CASSVRGDGEKLFF.